This T cell receptor beta chain was identified in a study of PD-L1 blockade in urothelial cancer. The time point was: peripheral blood 6 weeks after treatment start. Urothelial carcinoma affected the patients, and it was locally advanced or metastatic. Each patient supplied 1 to 8 pretreatment and on-treatment samples. Germline-derived CDR1 and CDR2 are MNHEY and SVGAGI. The V and J ends lost 8 bases and 13 bases respectively, with 11 bases between them. The CDR3 runs 10 residues. Libraries were prepared by immunoSEQ multiplex PCR; TCRdb keeps only in-frame clonotypes and omits some of them. The table includes around 49,000 clones, roughly four fifths detected once.

The sequencing here drew on PBMCs, taken around atezolizumab (anti-PD-L1) treatment. The chain joins TRBV6-5 to TRBJ1-4; D uncertain. This clonotype was sampled from a man between 60 and 75 years old with urothelial cancer. The CDR3 region is CASQGDGLFF. DNA of the CDR3: TGTGCCAGCCAAGGAGATGGACTGTTTTTT.